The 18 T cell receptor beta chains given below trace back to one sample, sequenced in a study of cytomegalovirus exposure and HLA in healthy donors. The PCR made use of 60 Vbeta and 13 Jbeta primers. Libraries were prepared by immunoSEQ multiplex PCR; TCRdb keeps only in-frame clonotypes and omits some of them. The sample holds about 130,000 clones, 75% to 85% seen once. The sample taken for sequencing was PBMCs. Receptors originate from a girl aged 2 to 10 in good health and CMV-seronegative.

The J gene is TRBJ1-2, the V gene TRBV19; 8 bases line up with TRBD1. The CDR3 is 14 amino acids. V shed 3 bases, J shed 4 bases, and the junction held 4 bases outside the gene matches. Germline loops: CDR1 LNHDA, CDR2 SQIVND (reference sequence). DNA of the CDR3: TGTGCCAGTAGTATTCAGGGGGCGACCTATGGCTACACCTTC. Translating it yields CASSIQGATYGYTF.

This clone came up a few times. CDR3 nucleotides: TGCGCCAGCAGTGCAGAGCCTCAGGGGCGAAATCAGCCCCAGCATTTT. Its protein is CASSAEPQGRNQPQHF. The chain is built from TRBV10-1 and TRBJ1-5, with D tentatively TRBD1 (6 bases). The length of the CDR3 is 16 residues. The germline gives CDR1 WNHNN, CDR2 SYGVQD (reference sequence). Trimming shortened V by 4 bases and J by 4 bases, and 17 bases separated the two germline ends.

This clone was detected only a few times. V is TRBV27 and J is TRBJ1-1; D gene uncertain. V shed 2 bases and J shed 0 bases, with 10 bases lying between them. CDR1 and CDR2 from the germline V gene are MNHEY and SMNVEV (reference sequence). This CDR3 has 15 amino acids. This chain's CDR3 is CASSLRGLMNTEAFF. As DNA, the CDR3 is TGTGCCAGCAGTTTACGCGGACTCATGAACACTGAAGCTTTCTTT.

The CDR3 region is CASSDHGQVYTEAFF. DNA of the CDR3: TGTGCCAGCAGTGACCACGGACAGGTTTACACTGAAGCTTTCTTT. The chain employs TRBV6-4 and TRBJ1-1; TRBD1 matches 7 bases. The germline gives CDR1 MRHNA, CDR2 SNTAGT. Unmatched junction bases numbered 6, after V lost 2 bases and J lost 3 bases. CDR3 size: 15 residues.

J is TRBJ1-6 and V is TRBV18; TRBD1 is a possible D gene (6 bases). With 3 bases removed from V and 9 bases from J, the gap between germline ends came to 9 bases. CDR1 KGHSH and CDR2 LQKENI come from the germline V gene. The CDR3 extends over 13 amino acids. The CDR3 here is CASSPGQTSPLHF. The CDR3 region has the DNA TGTGCCAGCTCACCGGGACAAACTTCACCCCTCCACTTT.

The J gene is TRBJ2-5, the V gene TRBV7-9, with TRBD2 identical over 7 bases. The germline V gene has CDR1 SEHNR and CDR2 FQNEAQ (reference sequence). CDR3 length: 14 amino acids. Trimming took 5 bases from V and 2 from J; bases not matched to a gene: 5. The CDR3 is CASSRNGGQETQYF. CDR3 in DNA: TGTGCCAGCAGCCGGAACGGGGGGCAAGAGACCCAGTACTTC.

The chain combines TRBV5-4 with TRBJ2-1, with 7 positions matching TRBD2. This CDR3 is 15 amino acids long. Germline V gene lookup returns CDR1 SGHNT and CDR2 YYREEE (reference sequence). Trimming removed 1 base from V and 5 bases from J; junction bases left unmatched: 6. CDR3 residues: CASSLTLTSDNEQFF. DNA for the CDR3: TGTGCCAGCAGCTTGACTCTTACTAGCGACAATGAGCAGTTCTTC.

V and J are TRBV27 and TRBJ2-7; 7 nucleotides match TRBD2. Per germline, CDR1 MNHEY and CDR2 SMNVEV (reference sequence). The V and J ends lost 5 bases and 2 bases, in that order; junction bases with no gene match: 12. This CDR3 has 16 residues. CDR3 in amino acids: CASSPALAVLTYEQYF. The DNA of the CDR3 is TGTGCCAGCAGTCCAGCCCTAGCGGTACTCACCTACGAGCAGTACTTC.

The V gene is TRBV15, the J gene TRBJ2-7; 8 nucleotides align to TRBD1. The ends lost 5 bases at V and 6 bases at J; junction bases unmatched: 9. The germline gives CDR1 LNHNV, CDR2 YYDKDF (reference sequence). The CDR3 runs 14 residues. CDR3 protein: CATSPRDRSFEQYF. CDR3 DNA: TGTGCCACCAGCCCCCGGGACAGGAGTTTCGAGCAGTACTTC.

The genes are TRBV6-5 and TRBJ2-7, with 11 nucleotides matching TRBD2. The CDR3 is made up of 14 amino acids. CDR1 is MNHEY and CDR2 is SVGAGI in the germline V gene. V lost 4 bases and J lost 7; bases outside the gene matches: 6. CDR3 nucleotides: TGTGCCAGCAGTTGGACGACTAGCGGGGAGGAGCAGTACTTC. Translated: CASSWTTSGEEQYF.

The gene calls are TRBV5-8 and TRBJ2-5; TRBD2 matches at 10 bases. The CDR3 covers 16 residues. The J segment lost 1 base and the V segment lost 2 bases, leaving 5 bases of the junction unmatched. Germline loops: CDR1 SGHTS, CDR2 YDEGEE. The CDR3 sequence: CASSFGLADFQETQYF. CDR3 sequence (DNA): TGTGCCAGCAGCTTCGGACTAGCGGATTTCCAAGAGACCCAGTACTTC.

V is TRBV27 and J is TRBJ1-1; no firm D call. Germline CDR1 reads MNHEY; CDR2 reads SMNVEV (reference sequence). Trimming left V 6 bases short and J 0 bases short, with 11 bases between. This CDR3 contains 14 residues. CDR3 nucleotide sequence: TGTGCCAGCAGGCGACACAGCATGAACACTGAAGCTTTCTTT. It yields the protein CASRRHSMNTEAFF.

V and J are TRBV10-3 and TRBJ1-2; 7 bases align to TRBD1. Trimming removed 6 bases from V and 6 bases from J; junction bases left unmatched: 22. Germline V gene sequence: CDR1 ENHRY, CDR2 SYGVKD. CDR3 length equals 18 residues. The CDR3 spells CAIRQSIIIRGIRDGYTF. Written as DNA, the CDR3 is TGTGCCATCAGACAATCAATTATAATCAGGGGGATACGGGATGGCTACACCTTC.

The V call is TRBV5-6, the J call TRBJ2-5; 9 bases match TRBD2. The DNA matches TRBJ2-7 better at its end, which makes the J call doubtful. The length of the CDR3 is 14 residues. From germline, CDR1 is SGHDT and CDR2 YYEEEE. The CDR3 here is CASSFGTSNYEQYF. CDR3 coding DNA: TGTGCCAGCAGCTTCGGGACTAGCAACTACGAGCAGTACTTC.

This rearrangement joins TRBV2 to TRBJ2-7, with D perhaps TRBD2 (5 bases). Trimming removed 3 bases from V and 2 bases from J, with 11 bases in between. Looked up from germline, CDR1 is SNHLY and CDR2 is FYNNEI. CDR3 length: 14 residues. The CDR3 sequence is CASSDKRPPYEQYF. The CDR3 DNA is TGTGCCAGCAGTGATAAGCGGCCACCCTACGAGCAGTACTTC.

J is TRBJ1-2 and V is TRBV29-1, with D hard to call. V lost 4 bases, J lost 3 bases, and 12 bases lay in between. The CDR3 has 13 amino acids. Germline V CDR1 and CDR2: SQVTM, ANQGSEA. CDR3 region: CSVVERSYYGYTF. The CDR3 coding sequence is TGCAGCGTTGTCGAGCGATCGTACTATGGCTACACCTTC.

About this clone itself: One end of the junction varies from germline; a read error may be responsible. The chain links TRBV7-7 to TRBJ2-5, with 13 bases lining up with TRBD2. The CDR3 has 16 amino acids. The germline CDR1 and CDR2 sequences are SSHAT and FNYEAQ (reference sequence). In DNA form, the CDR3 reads TGTGCTAGCAGCTTAGATGGACTAGCGGGGGCGGAGACCCAGTACTTC. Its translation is CASSLDGLAGAETQYF. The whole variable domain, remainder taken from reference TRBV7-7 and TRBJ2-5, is GAGVSQSPRYKVTKRGQDVTLRCDPISSHATLYWYQQALGQGPEFLTYFNYEAQPDKSGLPSDRFSAERPEGSISTLTIQRTEQRDSAMYRCASSLDGLAGAETQYFGPGTRLLVL.

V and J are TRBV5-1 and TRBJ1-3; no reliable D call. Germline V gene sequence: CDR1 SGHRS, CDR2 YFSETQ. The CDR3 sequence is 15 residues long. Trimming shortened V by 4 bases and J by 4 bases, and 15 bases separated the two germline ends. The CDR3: CASSTGLEVGNTIYF. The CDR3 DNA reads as TGCGCCAGCAGCACGGGGTTGGAAGTAGGAAACACCATATATTTT.